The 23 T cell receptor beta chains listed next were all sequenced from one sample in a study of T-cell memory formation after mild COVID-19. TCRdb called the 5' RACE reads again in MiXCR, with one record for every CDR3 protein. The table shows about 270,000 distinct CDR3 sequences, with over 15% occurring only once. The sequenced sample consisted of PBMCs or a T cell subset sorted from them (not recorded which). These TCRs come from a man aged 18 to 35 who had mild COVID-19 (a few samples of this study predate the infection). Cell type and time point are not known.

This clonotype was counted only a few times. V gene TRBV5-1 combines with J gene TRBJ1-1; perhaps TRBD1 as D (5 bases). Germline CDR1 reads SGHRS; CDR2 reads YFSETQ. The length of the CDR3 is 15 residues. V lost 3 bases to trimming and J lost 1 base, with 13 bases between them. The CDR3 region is CASSWFGGSNTEAFF. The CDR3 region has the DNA TGCGCCAGCAGCTGGTTCGGGGGGTCGAACACTGAAGCTTTCTTT.

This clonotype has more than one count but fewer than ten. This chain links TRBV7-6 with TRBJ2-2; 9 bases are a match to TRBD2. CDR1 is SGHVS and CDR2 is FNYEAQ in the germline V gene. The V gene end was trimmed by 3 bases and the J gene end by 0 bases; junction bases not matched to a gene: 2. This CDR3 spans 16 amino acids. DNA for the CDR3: TGTGCCAGCAGCTTCCTAGCGGGGCCGAACACCGGGGAGCTGTTTTTT. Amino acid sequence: CASSFLAGPNTGELFF.

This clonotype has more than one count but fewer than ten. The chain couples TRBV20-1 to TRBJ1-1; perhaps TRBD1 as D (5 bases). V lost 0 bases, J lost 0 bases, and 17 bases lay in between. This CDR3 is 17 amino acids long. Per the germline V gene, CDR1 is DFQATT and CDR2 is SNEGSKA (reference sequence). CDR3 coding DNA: TGCAGTGCTAGAGATAATCCCCCGACGGGGGTGAACACTGAAGCTTTCTTT. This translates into CSARDNPPTGVNTEAFF.

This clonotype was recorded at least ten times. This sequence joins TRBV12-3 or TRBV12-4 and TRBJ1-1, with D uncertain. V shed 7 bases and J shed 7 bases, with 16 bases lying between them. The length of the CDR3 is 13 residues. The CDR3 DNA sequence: TGTGCCAGCACCGAGATCGTCGGGAGTGAAGCTTTCTTT. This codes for CASTEIVGSEAFF.

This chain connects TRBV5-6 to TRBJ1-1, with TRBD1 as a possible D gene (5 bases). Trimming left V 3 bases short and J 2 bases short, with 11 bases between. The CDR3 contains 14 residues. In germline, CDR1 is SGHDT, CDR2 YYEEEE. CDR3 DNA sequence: TGTGCCAGCAGCTGGGGACCAGGTAACACTGAAGCTTTCTTT. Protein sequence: CASSWGPGNTEAFF.

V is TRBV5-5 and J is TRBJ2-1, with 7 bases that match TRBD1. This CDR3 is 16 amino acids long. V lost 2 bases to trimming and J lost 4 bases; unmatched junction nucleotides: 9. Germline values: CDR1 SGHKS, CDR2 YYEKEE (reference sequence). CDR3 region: CASSFKIGTAYNEQFF. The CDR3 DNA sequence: TGTGCCAGCAGCTTCAAGATAGGGACAGCGTACAATGAGCAGTTCTTC.

The CDR3 DNA follows: TGTGCCAGCAGTCCTCCGGGACAGGGGGCCAATGAGCAGTTCTTC. As protein: CASSPPGQGANEQFF. The chain carries TRBV12-3 or TRBV12-4 and TRBJ2-1; 12 nucleotides agree with TRBD1. J gave up 6 bases and V 5 bases, and 5 bases lay outside the gene matches. The CDR3 sequence is 15 residues long.

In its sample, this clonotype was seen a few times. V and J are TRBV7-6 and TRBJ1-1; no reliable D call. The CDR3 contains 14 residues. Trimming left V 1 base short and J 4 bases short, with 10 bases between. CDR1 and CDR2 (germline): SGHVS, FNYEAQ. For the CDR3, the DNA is TGTGCCAGCAGCTTAGGCGGGAGTGGCACTGAAGCTTTCTTT. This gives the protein CASSLGGSGTEAFF. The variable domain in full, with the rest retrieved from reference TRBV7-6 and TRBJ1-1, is GAGVSQSPRYKVTKRGQDVALRCDPISGHVSLYWYRQALGQGPEFLTYFNYEAQQDKSGLPNDRFSAERPEGSISTLTIQRTEQRDSAMYRCASSLGGSGTEAFFGQGTRLTVV.

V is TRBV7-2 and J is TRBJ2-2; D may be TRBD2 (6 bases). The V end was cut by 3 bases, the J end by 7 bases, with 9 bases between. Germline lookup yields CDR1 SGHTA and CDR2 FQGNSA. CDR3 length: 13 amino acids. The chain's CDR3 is CASSLGGVGELFF. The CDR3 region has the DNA TGTGCCAGCAGCTTGGGCGGGGTCGGGGAGCTGTTTTTT.

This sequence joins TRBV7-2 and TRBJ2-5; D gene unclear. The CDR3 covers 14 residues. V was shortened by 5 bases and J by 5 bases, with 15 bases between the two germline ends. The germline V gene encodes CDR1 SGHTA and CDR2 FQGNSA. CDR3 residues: CASSTSRVWETQYF. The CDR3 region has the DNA TGTGCCAGCAGCACCTCTAGGGTATGGGAGACCCAGTACTTC.

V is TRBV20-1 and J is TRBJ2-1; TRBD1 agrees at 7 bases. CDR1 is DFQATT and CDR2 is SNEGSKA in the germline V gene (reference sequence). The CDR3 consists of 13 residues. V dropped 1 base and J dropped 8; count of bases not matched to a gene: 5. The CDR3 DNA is TGCAGTGCTAGAGGTGACAGGGAACATGAGCAGTTCTTC. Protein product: CSARGDREHEQFF.

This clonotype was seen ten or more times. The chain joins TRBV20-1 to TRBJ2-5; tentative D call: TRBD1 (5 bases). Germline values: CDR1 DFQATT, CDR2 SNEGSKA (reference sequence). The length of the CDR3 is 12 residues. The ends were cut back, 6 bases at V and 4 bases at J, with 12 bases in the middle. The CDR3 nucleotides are TGCAGTGCCCCACGACAGTTAGAGACCCAGTACTTC. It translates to CSAPRQLETQYF.

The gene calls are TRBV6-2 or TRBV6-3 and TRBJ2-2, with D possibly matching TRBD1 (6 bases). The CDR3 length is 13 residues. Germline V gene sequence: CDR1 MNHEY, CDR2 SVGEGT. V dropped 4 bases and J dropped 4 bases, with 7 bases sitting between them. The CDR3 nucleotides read TGTGCCAGCAGTTGGACAGTCACCGGGGAGCTGTTTTTT. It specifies CASSWTVTGELFF.

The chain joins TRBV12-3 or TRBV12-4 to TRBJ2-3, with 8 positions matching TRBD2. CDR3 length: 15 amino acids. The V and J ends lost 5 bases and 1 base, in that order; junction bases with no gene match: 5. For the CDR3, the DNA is TGTGCCAGCAGTCCTAATAGCGGGGGCACAGATACGCAGTATTTT. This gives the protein CASSPNSGGTDTQYF.

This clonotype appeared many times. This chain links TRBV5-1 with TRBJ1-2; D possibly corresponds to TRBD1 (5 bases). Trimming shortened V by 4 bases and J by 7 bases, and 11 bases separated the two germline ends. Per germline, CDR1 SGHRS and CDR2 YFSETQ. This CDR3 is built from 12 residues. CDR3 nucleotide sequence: TGCGCCAGCAGCGGGGACGCCCCTGGCTACACCTTC. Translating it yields CASSGDAPGYTF.

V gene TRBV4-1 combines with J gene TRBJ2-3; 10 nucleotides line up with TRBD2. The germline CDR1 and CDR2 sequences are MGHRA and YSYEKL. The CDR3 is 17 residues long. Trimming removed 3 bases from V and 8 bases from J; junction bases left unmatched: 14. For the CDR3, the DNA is TGCGCCAGCAGCCAGGAGGGAAGAAGCGGGGGGGCCGCTACGCAGTATTTT. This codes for CASSQEGRSGGAATQYF.

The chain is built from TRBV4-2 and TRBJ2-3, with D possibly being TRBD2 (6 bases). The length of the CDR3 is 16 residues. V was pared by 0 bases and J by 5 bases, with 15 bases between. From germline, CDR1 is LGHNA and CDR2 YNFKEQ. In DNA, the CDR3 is TGTGCCAGCAGCCAAGATTGGACCGGGACTCGAGATACGCAGTATTTT. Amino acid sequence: CASSQDWTGTRDTQYF.

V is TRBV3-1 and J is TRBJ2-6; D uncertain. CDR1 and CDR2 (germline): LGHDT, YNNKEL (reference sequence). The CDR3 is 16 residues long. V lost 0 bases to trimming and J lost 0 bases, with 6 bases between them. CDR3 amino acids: CASSQDQASGANVLTF. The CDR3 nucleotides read TGTGCCAGCAGCCAAGATCAAGCCTCTGGGGCCAACGTCCTGACTTTC. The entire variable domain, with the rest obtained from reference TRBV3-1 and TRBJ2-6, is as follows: DTAVSQTPKYLVTQMGNDKSIKCEQNLGHDTMYWYKQDSKKFLKIMFSYNNKELIINETVPNRFSPKSPDKAHLNLHINSLELGDSAVYFCASSQDQASGANVLTFGAGSRLTVL.

CDR3 sequence reads: CASSPPIGTVYEQYF. The CDR3 nucleotides read TGTGCCAGCAGCCCACCCATCGGGACAGTATACGAGCAGTACTTC. The V call is TRBV12-3 or TRBV12-4, the J call TRBJ2-7, with TRBD1 matching 7 bases. V lost 6 bases and J lost 4; bases outside the gene matches: 12. The length of the CDR3 is 15 residues.

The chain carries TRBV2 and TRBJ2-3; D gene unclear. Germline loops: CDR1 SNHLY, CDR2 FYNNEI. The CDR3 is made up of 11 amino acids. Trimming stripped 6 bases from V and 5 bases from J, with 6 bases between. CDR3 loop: CASRIRDTQYF. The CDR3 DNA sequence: TGTGCCAGCAGAATCCGAGATACGCAGTATTTT.

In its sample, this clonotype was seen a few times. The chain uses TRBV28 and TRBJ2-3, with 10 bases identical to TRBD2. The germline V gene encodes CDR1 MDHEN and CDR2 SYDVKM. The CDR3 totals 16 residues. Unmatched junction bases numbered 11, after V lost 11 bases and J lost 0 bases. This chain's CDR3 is CAAIAGGPQSTDTQYF. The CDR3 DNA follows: TGTGCCGCCATAGCGGGGGGCCCCCAAAGCACAGATACGCAGTATTTT.

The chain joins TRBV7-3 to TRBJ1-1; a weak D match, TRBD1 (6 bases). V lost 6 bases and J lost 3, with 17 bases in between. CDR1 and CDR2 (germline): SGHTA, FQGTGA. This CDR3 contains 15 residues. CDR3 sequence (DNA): TGTGCCAGCAGTTTGAGACCAGGACAGCACACTGAAGCTTTCTTT. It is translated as CASSLRPGQHTEAFF.

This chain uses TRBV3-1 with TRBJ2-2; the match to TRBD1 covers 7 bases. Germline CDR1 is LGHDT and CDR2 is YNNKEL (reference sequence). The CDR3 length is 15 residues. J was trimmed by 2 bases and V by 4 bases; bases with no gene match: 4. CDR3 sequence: CASSRAGGNTGELFF. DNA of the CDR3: TGTGCCAGCAGCCGCGCAGGGGGTAACACCGGGGAGCTGTTTTTT.